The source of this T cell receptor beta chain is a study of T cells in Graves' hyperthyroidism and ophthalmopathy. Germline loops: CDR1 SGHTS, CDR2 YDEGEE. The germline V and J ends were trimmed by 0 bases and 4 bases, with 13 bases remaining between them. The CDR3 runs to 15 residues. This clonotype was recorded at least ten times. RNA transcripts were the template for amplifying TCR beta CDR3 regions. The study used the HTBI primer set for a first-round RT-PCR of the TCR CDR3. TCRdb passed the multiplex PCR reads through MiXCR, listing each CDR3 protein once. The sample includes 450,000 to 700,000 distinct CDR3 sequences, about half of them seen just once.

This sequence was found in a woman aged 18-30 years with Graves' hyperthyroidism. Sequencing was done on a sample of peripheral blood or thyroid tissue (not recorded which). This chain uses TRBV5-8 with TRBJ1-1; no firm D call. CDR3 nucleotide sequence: TGTGCCAGCAGCTTGGGTCGGGCCCTGGGCACTGAAGCTTTCTTT. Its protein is CASSLGRALGTEAFF.